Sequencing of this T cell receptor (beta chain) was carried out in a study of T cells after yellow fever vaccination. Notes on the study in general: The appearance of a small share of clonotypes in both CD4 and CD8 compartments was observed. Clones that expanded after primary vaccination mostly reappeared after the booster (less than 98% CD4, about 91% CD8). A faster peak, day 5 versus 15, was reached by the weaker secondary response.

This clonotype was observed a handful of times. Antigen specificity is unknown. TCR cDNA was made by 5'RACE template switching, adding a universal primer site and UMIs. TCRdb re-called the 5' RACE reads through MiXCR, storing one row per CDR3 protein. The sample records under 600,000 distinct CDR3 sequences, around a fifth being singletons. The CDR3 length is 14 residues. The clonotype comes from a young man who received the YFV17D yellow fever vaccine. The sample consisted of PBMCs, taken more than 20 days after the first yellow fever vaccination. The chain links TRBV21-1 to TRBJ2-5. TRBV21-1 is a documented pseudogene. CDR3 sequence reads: CASSTRRDQETQYF. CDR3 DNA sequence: TGTGCCAGCAGCACTAGGAGGGACCAAGAGACCCAGTACTTC.